This record concerns one T cell receptor (beta chain) sequence. These data are taken from a study of blood T cell repertoires in COVID-19. About the research overall: Nucleic acid was either cDNA or gDNA, and it came from T cells, B-cell-depleted T cells, or PBMCs.

The trim removed 6 bases at V and 7 bases at J, leaving 12 bases unmatched. CDR1 LNHDA and CDR2 SQIVND come from the germline V gene (reference sequence). This CDR3 contains 14 residues. Profiling relied on immunoSEQ multiplex PCR, and the TCRdb table lists in-frame clones only, not all of them. The top ten hold over 6% of the sample, which has approximately 280,000 clones, 87% seen once. Everyone who took part was roughly 18 to 95 years old, and they came from 20 to 25 US areas. Clinical history reported by participants formed the basis on which cohorts were assigned. Two consecutive negative NP/OP PCR tests, clearance, or resolved symptoms defined Cohort 3 recovery.

The specimen was PBMCs or T cells enriched from blood (not recorded which). V usage is TRBV19 and J usage is TRBJ2-7; 7 bases fit TRBD1. The sequence came from a middle-aged woman who had recovered from COVID-19. This CDR3 reads CASSDGTASKEQYF. CDR3 nucleotide sequence: TGTGCCAGTAGCGACGGGACAGCCTCGAAGGAGCAGTACTTC.